Presented here are 6 T cell receptor beta chains from one specimen sequenced in a study of Graves' ophthalmopathy and Graves' hyperthyroidism. RNA transcripts were the source from which TCR beta CDR3 regions were amplified. RT-PCR in the first round used HTBI primers; a second-round multiplex PCR followed. TCRdb ran MiXCR on the multiplex PCR reads and lists one entry per CDR3 protein. The table records approximately 410,000 distinct CDR3 sequences, about 16% of them present only once. Input material: peripheral blood. These receptors were obtained from a woman younger than 30 with stable Graves' hyperthyroidism.

This clonotype was counted many times. The rearrangement uses TRBV25-1 and TRBJ1-2; D call uncertain. Trimming cost V 4 bases and J 6 bases, with 15 bases left between them. CDR1 is MGHDK, CDR2 SYGVNS, per germline. The CDR3 is 14 amino acids. CDR3 in amino acids: CASSGLDVDDGYTF. The CDR3 DNA sequence: TGTGCCAGCAGTGGACTAGATGTAGATGATGGCTACACCTTC.

This clonotype was observed a handful of times. The chain links TRBV12-3 or TRBV12-4 to TRBJ1-5; TRBD1 agrees at 7 bases. The V and J ends lost 2 bases and 9 bases, in that order; junction bases with no gene match: 10. The CDR3 totals 15 residues. The CDR3 DNA sequence: TGTGCCAGCAGTTTACAAGGGGGCGTTGGTCGGCCCCAGCATTTT. Translation: CASSLQGGVGRPQHF.

This clonotype was seen repeatedly, ten times or more. The chain has TRBV12-3 or TRBV12-4 and TRBJ2-7; maybe TRBD1 (5 bases). The CDR3 is made up of 14 amino acids. V lost 2 bases, J lost 0 bases, and 8 bases lay in between. The CDR3 reads CASSLSQASYEQYF. In DNA form, the CDR3 reads TGTGCCAGCAGTTTATCACAGGCCTCCTACGAGCAGTACTTC.

The sample holds a few counts of this clonotype. The rearrangement uses TRBV11-2 and TRBJ1-1; 8 bases are a match to TRBD1. Germline V lookup: CDR1 SGHAT, CDR2 FQNNGV. The ends lost 4 bases at V and 4 bases at J; junction bases unmatched: 8. This CDR3 contains 15 residues. The CDR3 loop reads CASSSPRQGFTEAFF. Here the CDR3 DNA reads TGTGCCAGCAGCTCACCCAGACAGGGGTTCACTGAAGCTTTCTTT.

CDR3 nucleotides: TGTGCCAGCAGTCAAATGGGACGGGGGGTCTACGAGCAGTACTTC. Encoded protein: CASSQMGRGVYEQYF. J is TRBJ2-7 and V is TRBV11-3; 7 bases agree with TRBD2. V shed 6 bases, J shed 3 bases, and the junction held 11 bases outside the gene matches. Germline assignment: CDR1 SGHNT and CDR2 YENEEA. The CDR3 covers 15 residues.

This clonotype was seen ten or more times. This chain uses TRBV2 with TRBJ2-7; D might be TRBD2 (5 bases). Germline V lookup: CDR1 SNHLY, CDR2 FYNNEI. V was cut by 6 bases and J by 2 bases, with 11 bases left in between. The CDR3 consists of 13 residues. The CDR3 spells CASSLRAPYEQYF. The DNA of the CDR3 is TGTGCCAGCAGCCTGAGGGCCCCCTACGAGCAGTACTTC. The whole variable domain, remainder taken from reference TRBV2 and TRBJ2-7, is EPEVTQTPSHQVTQMGQEVILRCVPISNHLYFYWYRQILGQKVEFLVSFYNNEISEKSEIFDDQFSVERPDGSNFTLKIRSTKLEDSAMYFCASSLRAPYEQYFGPGTRLTVT.